Here is one T cell receptor (beta chain) with its context. The data derive from a study of blood T cell repertoires in COVID-19. Overall study: The United States, Italy and Spain provided the acute and convalescent COVID-19 samples. In each case, the material was cDNA or gDNA derived from T cells, B-cell-depleted T cells, or PBMCs.

CDR1 is SGHVS, CDR2 FQNEAQ, per germline. The CDR3 covers 15 residues. The germline V and J ends were trimmed by 5 bases and 4 bases, with 17 bases remaining between them. In the original processing: Cell counts per sample came from amplifying reference gene primers. Sequencing was performed with immunoSEQ multiplex PCR; in TCRdb, only in-frame clones are kept and a portion is missing. V and J calls plus clone size are reproduced from that table; the DNA served to infer D and trimming. The sample lists about 220,000 clones, around 82% occurring once. The receptor's source is a human donor in a cohort sampled during active COVID-19. This chain uses TRBV7-8 with TRBJ1-2; TRBD1 is a possible D gene (6 bases). What was sequenced was peripheral blood. CDR3 region: CASSTYRDPSYGYTF. CDR3 in DNA: TGTGCCAGCAGCACCTACAGGGATCCTTCCTATGGCTACACCTTC.